This T cell receptor beta chain comes out of a study of response to subunit inactivated influenza vaccine. V was pared by 4 bases and J by 6 bases, with 14 bases between. Germline CDR1 reads SGHKS; CDR2 reads YYEKEE (reference sequence). The CDR3 runs to 14 residues. TCRdb redid the calling of the RT-PCR reads with MiXCR, one entry per CDR3 protein. The sample consists of approximately 530,000 distinct CDR3 sequences, approximately 12% of them appearing once. This clonotype was seen more than once but under ten times. The receptor was derived from a man aged 50 to 60 who received an inactivated influenza vaccine. The chain carries TRBV5-5 and TRBJ2-1, with D possibly TRBD2 on 6 matching bases. Source: PBMCs from blood, taken around seven weeks after vaccination. Here the CDR3 DNA reads TGTGCCAGCAGCCGGGGGTCATCGGGCAATGAGCAGTTCTTC. The encoded protein is CASSRGSSGNEQFF.